This TCR beta chain was identified in a study of blood T cell repertoires in COVID-19. Sequencing used immunoSEQ multiplex PCR; TCRdb keeps in-frame clones, though not all of them. There are 120,000 to 150,000 clones in the sample; 90% occur only once, and 9.5% to 11% lies in the top ten. This CDR3 contains 14 residues. Germline-derived CDR1 and CDR2 are GTSNPN and SVGIG (reference sequence). Trimming pared 0 bases from V and 3 bases from J, leaving 9 bases between. This clonotype was sampled from an elderly woman with acute or convalescent COVID-19. The sequenced material came from peripheral blood. The rearrangement joins TRBV30 to TRBJ1-3, with no clear D. The CDR3: CAWSVPVIGNTIYF. In nucleotides, the CDR3 is TGTGCCTGGAGTGTACCGGTAATTGGAAACACCATATATTTT.